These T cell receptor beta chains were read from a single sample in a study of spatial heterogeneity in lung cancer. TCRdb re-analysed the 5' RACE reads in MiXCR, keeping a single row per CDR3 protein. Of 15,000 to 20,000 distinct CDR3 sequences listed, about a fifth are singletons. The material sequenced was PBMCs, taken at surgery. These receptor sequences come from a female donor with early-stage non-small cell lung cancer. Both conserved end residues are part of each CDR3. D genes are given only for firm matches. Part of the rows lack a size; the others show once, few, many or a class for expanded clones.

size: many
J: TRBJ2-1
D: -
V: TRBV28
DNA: TGTGCCAGCAGTTTCCAACAGGGTGGGGGTTACAATGAGCAGTTCTTC
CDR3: CASSFQQGGGYNEQFF

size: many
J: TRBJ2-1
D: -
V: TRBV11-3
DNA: TGTGCCAGCAGCCGTTCAGGGCTCCATCCCGTGGAGCAGTTCTTC
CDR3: CASSRSGLHPVEQFF

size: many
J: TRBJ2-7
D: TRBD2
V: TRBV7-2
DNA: TGTGCCAGCAGCCGATCCACTAGCGGGAGCGCCTCCTACGAGCAGTACTTC
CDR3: CASSRSTSGSASYEQYF

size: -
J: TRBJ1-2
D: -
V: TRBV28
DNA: TGTGCCAGCAGTTTAGTGGGGACCTCCTCGAGCTTC
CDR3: CASSLVGTSSSF

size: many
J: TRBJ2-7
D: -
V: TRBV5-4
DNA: TGTGCCAGCAGCGGGGCTAGCACCCGAAGCTCCTACGAGCAGTACTTC
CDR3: CASSGASTRSSYEQYF

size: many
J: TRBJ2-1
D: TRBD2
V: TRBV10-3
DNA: TGTGCCATCAGCGGACTAGCGGGAGGTTCCTACAATGAGCAGTTCTTC
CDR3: CAISGLAGGSYNEQFF

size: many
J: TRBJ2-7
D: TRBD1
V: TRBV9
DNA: TGTGCCAGCAGCGTCTCCCGGGACAGGTCCTACGAGCAGTACTTC
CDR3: CASSVSRDRSYEQYF

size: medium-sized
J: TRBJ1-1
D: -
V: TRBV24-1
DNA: TGTGCCACCAGTAGCACAGGCGTAACTGAAGCTTTCTTT
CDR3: CATSSTGVTEAFF

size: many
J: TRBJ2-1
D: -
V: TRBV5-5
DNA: TGTGCCAGCAGCCCGGGACTCGTATCCTCCTACAATGAGCAGTTCTTC
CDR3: CASSPGLVSSYNEQFF

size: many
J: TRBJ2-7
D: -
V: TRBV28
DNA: TGTGCCAGCAGCACTCGGTCCGAGCAGTACTTC
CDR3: CASSTRSEQYF

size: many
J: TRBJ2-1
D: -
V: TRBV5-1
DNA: TGCGCCAGCAGCTTGTTGTCGGGAGTGGGGTACAATGAGCAGTTCTTC
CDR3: CASSLLSGVGYNEQFF

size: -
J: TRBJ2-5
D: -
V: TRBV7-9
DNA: TGTGCCAGCAGCTTTAGCGTCGAGACCCAGTACTTC
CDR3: CASSFSVETQYF

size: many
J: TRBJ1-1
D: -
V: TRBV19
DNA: TGTGCCAGTAGTATAAGCAAATCGGGGAGAGCTTTCTTT
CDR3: CASSISKSGRAFF

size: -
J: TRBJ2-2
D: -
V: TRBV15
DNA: -
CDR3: CATSRDPPAGGTPGSCFF

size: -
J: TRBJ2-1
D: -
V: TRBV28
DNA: TGTGCCAGCAGTTTTCTCGTTAATGAGCAGTTCTTC
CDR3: CASSFLVNEQFF

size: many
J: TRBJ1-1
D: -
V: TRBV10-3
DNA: TGTGCCATCAGCCGGGACCCAGGACAGTCGAACACTGAAGCTTTCTTT
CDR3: CAISRDPGQSNTEAFF

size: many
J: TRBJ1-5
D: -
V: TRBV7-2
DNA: TGTGCCAGCAGCGACGCTAGGTTCGAACCCCAGCATTTT
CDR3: CASSDARFEPQHF

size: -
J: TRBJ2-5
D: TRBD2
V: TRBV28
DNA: TGTGCCAGCAGTTCCATATATGGACTAGCGGGGTTACAAGAGACCCAGTACTTC
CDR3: CASSSIYGLAGLQETQYF

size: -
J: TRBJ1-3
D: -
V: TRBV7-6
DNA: TGTGCCAGCAGCGAAGGATTTCGAAACACCATATATTTT
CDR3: CASSEGFRNTIYF

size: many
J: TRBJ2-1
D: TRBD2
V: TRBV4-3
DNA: TGCGCCAGCAGCCAGCTAATAGCGGGAGGGATCAATGAGCAGTTCTTC
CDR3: CASSQLIAGGINEQFF

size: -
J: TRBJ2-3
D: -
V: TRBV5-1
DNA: TGCGCCAGCAGCTTGTTGGCCAGGGGAACTTCAGATACGCAGTATTTT
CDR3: CASSLLARGTSDTQYF

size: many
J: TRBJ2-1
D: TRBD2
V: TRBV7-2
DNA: TGTGCCAGCAGCTTAGGTAGCGGGAGGAGGTACAATGAGCAGTTCTTC
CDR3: CASSLGSGRRYNEQFF

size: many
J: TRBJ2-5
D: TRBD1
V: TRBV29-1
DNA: TGCAGCGTGGCAGGGGGATTCAGGGAGACCCAGTACTTC
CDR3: CSVAGGFRETQYF

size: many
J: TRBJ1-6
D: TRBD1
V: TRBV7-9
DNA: TGTGCCAGCAGCGGCCGGACAGGGGGCGATAATTCACCCCTCCACTTT
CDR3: CASSGRTGGDNSPLHF

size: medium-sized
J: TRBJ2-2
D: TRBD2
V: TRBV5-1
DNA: TGCGCCAGCAGCCCCCGACTAGCGGGAGACAGCACCGGGGAGCTGTTTTTT
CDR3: CASSPRLAGDSTGELFF

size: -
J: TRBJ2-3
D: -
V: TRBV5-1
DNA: TGCGCCAGCAGCTTACTAGACCCTTACACAGATACGCAGTATTTT
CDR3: CASSLLDPYTDTQYF

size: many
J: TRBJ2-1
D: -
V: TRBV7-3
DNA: TGTGCCAGCAGCTTAACCTACTGGAGCTCCTACAATGAGCAGTTCTTC
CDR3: CASSLTYWSSYNEQFF